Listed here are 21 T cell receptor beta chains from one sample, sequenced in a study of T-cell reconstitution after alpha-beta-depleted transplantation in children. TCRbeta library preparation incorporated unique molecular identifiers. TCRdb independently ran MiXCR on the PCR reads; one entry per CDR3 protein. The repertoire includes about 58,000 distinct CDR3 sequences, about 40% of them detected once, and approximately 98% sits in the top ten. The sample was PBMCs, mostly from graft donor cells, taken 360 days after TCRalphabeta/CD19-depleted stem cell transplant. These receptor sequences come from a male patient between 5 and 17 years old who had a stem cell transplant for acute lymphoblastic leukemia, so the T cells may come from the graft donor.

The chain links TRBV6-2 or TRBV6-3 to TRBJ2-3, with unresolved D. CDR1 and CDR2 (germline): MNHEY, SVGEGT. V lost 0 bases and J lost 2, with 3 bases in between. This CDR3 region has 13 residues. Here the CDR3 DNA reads TGTGCCAGCAGTTACTCTTTCACAGATACGCAGTATTTT. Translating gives CASSYSFTDTQYF.

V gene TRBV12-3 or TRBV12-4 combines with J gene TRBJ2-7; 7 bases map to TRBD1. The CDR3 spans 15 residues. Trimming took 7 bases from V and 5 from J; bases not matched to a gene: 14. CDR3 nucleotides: TGTGCCAGCATAAGGGGGCTGATCTTCCAGGACGAGCAGTACTTC. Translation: CASIRGLIFQDEQYF.

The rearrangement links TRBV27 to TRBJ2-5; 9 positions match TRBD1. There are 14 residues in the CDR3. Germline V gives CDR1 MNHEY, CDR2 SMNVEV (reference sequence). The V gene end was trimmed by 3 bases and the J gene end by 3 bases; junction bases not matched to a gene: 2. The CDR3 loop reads CASSFGTGKETQYF. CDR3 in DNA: TGTGCCAGCAGTTTTGGGACAGGGAAAGAGACCCAGTACTTC.

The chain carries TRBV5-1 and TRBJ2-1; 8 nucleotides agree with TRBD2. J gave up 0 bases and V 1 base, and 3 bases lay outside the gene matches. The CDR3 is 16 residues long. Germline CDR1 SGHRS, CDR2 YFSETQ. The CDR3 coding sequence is TGCGCCAGCAGCTTGCCACGGGGGGGCTCCTACAATGAGCAGTTCTTC. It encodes CASSLPRGGSYNEQFF.

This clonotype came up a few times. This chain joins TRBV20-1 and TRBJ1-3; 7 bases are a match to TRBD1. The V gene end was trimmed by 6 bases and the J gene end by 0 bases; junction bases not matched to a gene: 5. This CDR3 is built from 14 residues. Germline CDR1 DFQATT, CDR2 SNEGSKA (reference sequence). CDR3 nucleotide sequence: TGCAGTGCCACGGGACAGATCTCTGGAAACACCATATATTTT. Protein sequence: CSATGQISGNTIYF.

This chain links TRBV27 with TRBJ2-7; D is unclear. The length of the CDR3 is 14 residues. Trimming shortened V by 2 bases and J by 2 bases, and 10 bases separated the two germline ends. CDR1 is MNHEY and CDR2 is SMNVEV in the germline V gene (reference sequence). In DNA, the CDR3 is TGTGCCAGCAGTTTACTCGGGTTGACCTACGAGCAGTACTTC. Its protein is CASSLLGLTYEQYF.

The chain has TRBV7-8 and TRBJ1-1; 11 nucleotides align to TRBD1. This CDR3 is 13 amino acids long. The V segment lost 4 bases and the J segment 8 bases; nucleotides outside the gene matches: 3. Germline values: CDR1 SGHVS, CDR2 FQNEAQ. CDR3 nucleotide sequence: TGTGCCAGCAGCTGGACAGGGGGCGGCGAAGCTTTCTTT. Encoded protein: CASSWTGGGEAFF. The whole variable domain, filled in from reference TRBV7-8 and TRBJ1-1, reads GAGVSQSPRYKVAKRGQDVALRCDPISGHVSLFWYQQALGQGPEFLTYFQNEAQLDKSGLPSDRFFAERPEGSVSTLKIQRTQQEDSAVYLCASSWTGGGEAFFGQGTRLTVV.

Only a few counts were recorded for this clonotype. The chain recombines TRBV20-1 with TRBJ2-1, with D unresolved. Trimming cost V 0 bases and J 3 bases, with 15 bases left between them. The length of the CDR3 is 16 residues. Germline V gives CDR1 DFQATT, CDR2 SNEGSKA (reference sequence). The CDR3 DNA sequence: TGCAGTGCTAGAGAGAGGCAACCGTTGGTCTACAATGAGCAGTTCTTC. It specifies CSARERQPLVYNEQFF.

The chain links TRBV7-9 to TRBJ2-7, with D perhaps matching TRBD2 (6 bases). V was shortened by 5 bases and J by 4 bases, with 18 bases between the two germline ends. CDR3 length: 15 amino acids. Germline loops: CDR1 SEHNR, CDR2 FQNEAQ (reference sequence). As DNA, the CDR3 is TGTGCCAGCAGCAGCGGGCCCGGGCTAGGTTACGAGCAGTACTTC. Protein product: CASSSGPGLGYEQYF.

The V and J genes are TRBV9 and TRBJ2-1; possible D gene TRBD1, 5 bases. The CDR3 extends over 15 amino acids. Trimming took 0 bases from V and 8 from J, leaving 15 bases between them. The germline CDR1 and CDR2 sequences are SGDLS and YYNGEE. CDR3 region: CASSVVSKGLDEQFF. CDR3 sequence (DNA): TGTGCCAGCAGCGTAGTGTCCAAGGGGCTAGATGAGCAGTTCTTC.

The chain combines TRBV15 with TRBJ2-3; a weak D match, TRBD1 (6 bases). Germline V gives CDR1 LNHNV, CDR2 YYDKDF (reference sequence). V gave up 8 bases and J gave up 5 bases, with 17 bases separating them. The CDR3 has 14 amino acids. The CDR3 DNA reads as TGTGCCACCCAACAGGGAGCGAAGGGAGATACGCAGTATTTT. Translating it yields CATQQGAKGDTQYF. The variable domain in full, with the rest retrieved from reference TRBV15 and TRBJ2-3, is DAMVIQNPRYQVTQFGKPVTLSCSQTLNHNVMYWYQQKSSQAPKLLFHYYDKDFNNEADTPDNFQSRRPNTSFCFLDIRSPGLGDTAMYLCATQQGAKGDTQYFGPGTRLTVL.

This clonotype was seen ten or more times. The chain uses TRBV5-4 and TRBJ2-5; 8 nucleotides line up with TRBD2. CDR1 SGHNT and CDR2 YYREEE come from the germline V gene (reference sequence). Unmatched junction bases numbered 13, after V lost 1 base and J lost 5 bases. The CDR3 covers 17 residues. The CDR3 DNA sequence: TGTGCCAGCAGCTTGCAGGCGGGGGGACGGACGCAGGAGACCCAGTACTTC. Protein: CASSLQAGGRTQETQYF. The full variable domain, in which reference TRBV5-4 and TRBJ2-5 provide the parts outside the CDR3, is ETGVTQSPTHLIKTRGQQVTLRCSSQSGHNTVSWYQQALGQGPQFIFQYYREEENGRGNFPPRFSGLQFPNYSSELNVNALELDDSALYLCASSLQAGGRTQETQYFGPGTRLLVL.

The CDR3 DNA is TGTGCCAGCAGCCCCCTCACAGGGCCCAAAAACATTCAGTACTTC. Encoded protein: CASSPLTGPKNIQYF. The chain recombines TRBV7-2 with TRBJ2-4, with D possibly being TRBD1 (6 bases). The CDR3 totals 15 residues. Germline-derived CDR1 and CDR2 are SGHTA and FQGNSA. The ends were cut back, 5 bases at V and 2 bases at J, with 13 bases in the middle.

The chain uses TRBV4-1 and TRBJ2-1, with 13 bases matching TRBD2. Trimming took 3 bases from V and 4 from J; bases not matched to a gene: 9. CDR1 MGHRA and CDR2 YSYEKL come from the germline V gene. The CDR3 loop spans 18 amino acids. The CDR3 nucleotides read TGCGCCAGCAGCCAGGACGAAGGGACTAGCGGGGCTTACAATGAGCAGTTCTTC. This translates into CASSQDEGTSGAYNEQFF.

CDR3 amino acids: CASSARGAERTDTQYF. The CDR3 coding sequence is TGCGCCAGCAGCGCACGAGGCGCGGAGCGCACAGATACGCAGTATTTT. The chain couples TRBV5-1 to TRBJ2-3; D ambiguous. This CDR3 has 16 residues. The germline V gene has CDR1 SGHRS and CDR2 YFSETQ. The V and J ends lost 4 bases and 1 base respectively, with 16 bases between them.

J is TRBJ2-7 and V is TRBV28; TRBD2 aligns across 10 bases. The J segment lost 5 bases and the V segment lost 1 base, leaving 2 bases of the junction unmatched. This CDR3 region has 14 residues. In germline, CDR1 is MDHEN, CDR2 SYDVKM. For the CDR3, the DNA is TGTGCCAGCAGTTTATTAGCGGGAGGACACGAGCAGTACTTC. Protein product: CASSLLAGGHEQYF.

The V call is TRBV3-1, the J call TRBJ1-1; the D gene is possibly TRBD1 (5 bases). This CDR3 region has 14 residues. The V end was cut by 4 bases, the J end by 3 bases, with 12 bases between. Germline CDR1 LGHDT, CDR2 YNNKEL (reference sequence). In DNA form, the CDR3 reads TGTGCCAGCAGCCCCGACAGTATTGACACTGAAGCTTTCTTT. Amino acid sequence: CASSPDSIDTEAFF.

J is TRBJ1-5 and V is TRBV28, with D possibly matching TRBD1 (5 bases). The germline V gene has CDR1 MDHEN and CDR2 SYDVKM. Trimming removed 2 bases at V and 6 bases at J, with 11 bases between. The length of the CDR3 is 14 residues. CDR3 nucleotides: TGTGCCAGCAGTTTACAGAGTAGGGGTCAGCCCCAGCATTTT. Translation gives CASSLQSRGQPQHF.

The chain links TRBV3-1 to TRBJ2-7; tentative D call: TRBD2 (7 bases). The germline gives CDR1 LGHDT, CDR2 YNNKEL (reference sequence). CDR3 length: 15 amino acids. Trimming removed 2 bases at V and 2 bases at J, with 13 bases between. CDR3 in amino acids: CASSQPEGGTYEQYF. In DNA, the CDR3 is TGTGCCAGCAGCCAACCCGAGGGGGGGACCTACGAGCAGTACTTC.

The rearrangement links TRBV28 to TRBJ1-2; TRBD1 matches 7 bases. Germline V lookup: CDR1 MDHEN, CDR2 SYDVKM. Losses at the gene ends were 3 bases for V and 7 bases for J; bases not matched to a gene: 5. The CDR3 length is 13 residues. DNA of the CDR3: TGTGCCAGCAGTTTGCGGGACAGTCTTGGCTACACCTTC. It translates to CASSLRDSLGYTF.

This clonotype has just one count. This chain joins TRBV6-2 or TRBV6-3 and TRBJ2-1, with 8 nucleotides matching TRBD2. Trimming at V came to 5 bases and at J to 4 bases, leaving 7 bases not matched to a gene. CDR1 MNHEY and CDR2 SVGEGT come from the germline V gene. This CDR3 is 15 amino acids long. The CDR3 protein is CASSGLALYYNEQFF. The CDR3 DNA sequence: TGTGCCAGCAGTGGACTAGCTCTCTATTACAATGAGCAGTTCTTC.